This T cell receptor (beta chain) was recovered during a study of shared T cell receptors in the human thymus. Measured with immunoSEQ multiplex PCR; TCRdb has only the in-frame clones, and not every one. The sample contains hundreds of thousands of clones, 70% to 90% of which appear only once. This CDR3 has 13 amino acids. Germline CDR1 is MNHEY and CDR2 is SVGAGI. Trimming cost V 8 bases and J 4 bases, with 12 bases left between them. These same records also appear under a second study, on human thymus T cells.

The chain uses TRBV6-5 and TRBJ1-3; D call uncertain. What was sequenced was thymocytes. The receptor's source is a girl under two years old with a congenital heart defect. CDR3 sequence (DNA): TGTGCCAGCTGGCCGTCGGGGGGAAACACCATATATTTT. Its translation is CASWPSGGNTIYF.